Here is one T cell receptor beta chain with its context. The antigen remains undetermined. After removal of 5 bases from V and 0 bases from J, the junction contained 12 bases not matched to a gene. Germline V gene sequence: CDR1 SNHLY, CDR2 FYNNEI. There are 18 residues in the CDR3. This sample was included in a study of T cell responses to AZD1222 COVID-19 vaccine. General study results and limits: Spike-specific TCR repertoires showed rising breadth and depth after two AZD1222 doses.

Produced via immunoSEQ multiplex PCR; TCRdb's table is partial and in-frame only. This sample carries about 130,000 clones, 88% of them seen once, and the ten largest clones take roughly a sixth. This TCR came from an adult in good health. The sample consisted of peripheral blood, taken on day 0 of MenACWY control vaccination. The V gene is TRBV2, the J gene TRBJ2-2; 7 nucleotides align to TRBD1. The CDR3 here is CASSQRGLWTPNTGELFF. The CDR3 nucleotides are TGTGCCAGCAGTCAAAGGGGGCTTTGGACACCGAACACCGGGGAGCTGTTTTTT.